A selection of T cell receptor beta chains follows, all from one sample in a study of CD8 T cells in ankylosing spondylitis. TCRdb called the 5' RACE reads again in MiXCR, with one record for every CDR3 protein. The repertoire holds approximately 140,000 distinct CDR3 sequences, around 43% seen once, with roughly 15% in the top ten. The sequencing input was synovial fluid, either unsorted or a sorted T cell fraction (not recorded which). The receptors here all came from a male donor with ankylosing spondylitis. Each CDR3 is given without its conserved first and last residue. Each record gives: V gene, clone size, CDR3 length, J gene, CDR3 protein. The size entry is marked missing in some rows and otherwise reads once, few, many or a size class.

>TRBV24-1|-|11|TRBJ2-7
ATRRTVSYEQY
>TRBV7-9|-|11|TRBJ1-2
ASSLGRPYGYT
>TRBV29-1|few|12|TRBJ2-3
SVGGQGYTDTQY
>TRBV11-1|-|16|TRBJ2-1
ASTPPPILAGGPRKQF
>TRBV28|-|10|TRBJ2-3
ASNSRTDTQY
>TRBV29-1|many|13|TRBJ2-6
SVGVLNSGANVLT
>TRBV7-9|-|15|TRBJ1-2
ASSLAPGTGANYGYT
>TRBV10-3|-|16|TRBJ2-7
AISESGGIARGFYEQY
>TRBV6-5|many|14|TRBJ1-6
ASSYQAATEDSPLH
>TRBV2|-|13|TRBJ2-7
ASSLTDRGDYEQY
>TRBV2|once|12|TRBJ2-7
ANFLPGQSYEQY
>TRBV6-2/TRBV6-3|many|13|TRBJ2-2
ASSTSGRVTGELF
>TRBV4-1|few|12|TRBJ1-1
ASSQLQGTAEAF
>TRBV5-1|few|13|TRBJ1-2
ASSFFGQGDYGYT
>TRBV9|-|13|TRBJ2-7
ASSPGGTETYEQY
>TRBV5-1|-|14|TRBJ2-1
ASSLHWRDRAREQF
>TRBV4-3|-|13|TRBJ1-1
ASSQEGRKDTEAF
>TRBV6-2/TRBV6-3|few|9|TRBJ2-1
ASSYGTQQF
>TRBV14|-|12|TRBJ2-1
ASSQLPSYNEQF
>TRBV7-9|-|14|TRBJ2-5
ASSLARGQGQETQY
>TRBV20-1|-|11|TRBJ1-5
SARGARNQPQH
>TRBV2|few|13|TRBJ2-3
ASSPRTGGTDTQY
>TRBV24-1|few|11|TRBJ2-2
ATSDQGSGELF
>TRBV12-3/TRBV12-4|many|13|TRBJ1-2
ASSPGTGGSVGYT
>TRBV20-1|-|12|TRBJ2-7
SASQGTGVFEQY
>TRBV6-1|-|14|TRBJ2-1
ASSDLGQGLVDEQF
>TRBV7-2|many|15|TRBJ2-7
ASSPNIAGDGAYEQY
>TRBV29-1|-|12|TRBJ2-2
SAGTFQITGELF
>TRBV3-1|-|14|TRBJ2-3
ASSQDLPPREDTQY
>TRBV28|-|13|TRBJ1-4
ASSFATWDHEKLF
>TRBV9|few|12|TRBJ2-3
ASSAQGRADTQY
>TRBV5-1|-|11|TRBJ1-1
ASSLPGITEAF
>TRBV5-1|few|15|TRBJ1-6
ASSFRRPRRRNSPLH
>TRBV6-5|few|16|TRBJ2-2
ASSYSPPGGDHTGELF
>TRBV5-6|-|11|TRBJ1-2
ASSFVQEYGYT
>TRBV27|-|11|TRBJ1-2
ASSQGVGYGYT
>TRBV7-9|few|13|TRBJ1-1
ASSFRGARYTEAF
>TRBV10-3|-|18|TRBJ2-3
AISEGPGLATRRFSDTQY
>TRBV21-1|-|14|TRBJ2-7
ASSNTSARTYYEQY
>TRBV4-1|-|12|TRBJ2-7
ASSPGGGSYEQY
>TRBV4-2|many|13|TRBJ1-4
ASSPQTGEAEKLF
>TRBV4-3|few|16|TRBJ1-5
ASSQEWDPLNTNQPQH
>TRBV24-1|few|12|TRBJ2-7
ATTGTGALYEQY
>TRBV7-2|-|14|TRBJ2-2
ASSEGQRGFTGELF
>TRBV20-1|-|6|TRBJ1-2
SGDGYT
>TRBV5-5|few|8|TRBJ2-5
ASSQETQY
>TRBV20-1|-|11|TRBJ2-3
SARGPSTDTQY
>TRBV20-1|-|12|TRBJ2-7
SATTSGGTYEQY
>TRBV5-1|few|11|TRBJ1-5
ASSLNSNQPQH
>TRBV12-3/TRBV12-4|-|15|TRBJ2-3
ASSLGLPRYNTDTQY
>TRBV12-3/TRBV12-4|-|14|TRBJ2-3
ASSPPPPAATDTQY
>TRBV5-5|-|14|TRBJ2-1
ASSLNLLVTPNEQF
>TRBV6-5|few|12|TRBJ2-1
ASSYGDRGPEQF
>TRBV7-3|few|13|TRBJ2-1
ASSPYPDSYNEQF
>TRBV6-1|many|14|TRBJ2-6
ASTRDGASGANVLT
>TRBV10-2|-|10|TRBJ2-7
ASSKFWNEQY
>TRBV18|few|12|TRBJ1-6
ASSRRHYNSPLH
>TRBV4-2|few|12|TRBJ2-1
ASSQLAGRYEQF
>TRBV7-9|-|12|TRBJ2-7
ASSLGQGFYEQY
>TRBV10-1|few|11|TRBJ1-1
ASSEMPNTEAF